This T cell receptor (beta chain) was identified during a study of Ad26.COV2.S vaccination and SARS-CoV-2 variants. Treatment denoted: 15 to 20 received Ad26.COV2.S at low or high dose, single or two shots; five or six received placebo; per-sample allocation not given. Specimens were obtained on day 63 following the first vaccine or placebo injection. The germline gives CDR1 MNHEY, CDR2 SVGAGI. The CDR3 is 11 residues long. The V gene lost 7 bases and the J gene lost 6 bases, with 10 bases spanning the gap. In its sample, this clone was seen once. The table came from immunoSEQ multiplex PCR; TCRdb's copy has only in-frame clones and leaves some out. The sample contains 300,000 to 400,000 clones, around nine tenths of which appear only once.

The chain joins TRBV6-5 to TRBJ2-7; D not certain. This clonotype was sampled from a person aged 18-60 years who received the Ad26.COV2.S COVID-19 vaccine or a placebo. Sequencing used peripheral blood, obtained in a trial of Ad26.COV2.S vaccine versus placebo. The CDR3 region has the DNA TGTGCCAGCAACCCCCCGGGCGAGCAGTACTTC. Translating gives CASNPPGEQYF.